The present TCR beta chain was sequenced within a study of T cells after yellow fever vaccination. Germline loops: CDR1 LNHNV, CDR2 YYDKDF (reference sequence). Trimming removed 0 bases at V and 7 bases at J, with 15 bases between. The CDR3 has 15 amino acids. TCRdb analysed the 5' RACE reads with MiXCR anew, one entry per CDR3 protein. The sample carries 340,000 or so distinct CDR3 sequences, approximately 12% recorded once. The chain combines TRBV15 with TRBJ1-2; D is undetermined. The receptor was derived from a man between 18 and 35 years old who received the YFV17D yellow fever vaccine. The starting material was CD4+ T cells sorted from PBMCs, obtained 15 days after the yellow fever booster vaccination. The CDR3 reads CATSREAARLGGYTF. The CDR3 bases are TGTGCCACCAGCAGAGAGGCGGCGCGATTGGGTGGCTACACCTTC.